This TCR beta chain was found in a study of blood T cell repertoires in COVID-19. Study information: In each case, the material was cDNA or gDNA derived from T cells, B-cell-depleted T cells, or PBMCs.

Repertoires were generated with immunoSEQ multiplex PCR, while TCRdb's copy carries only in-frame clones and drops some. The repertoire has about 200,000 clones, roughly four fifths of them found once; the top ten carry 12%. This CDR3 has 14 amino acids. Trimming removed 3 bases from V and 6 bases from J; junction bases left unmatched: 5. CDR1 is MNHEY and CDR2 is SVGEGT in the germline V gene. Individuals aged roughly 18 to 95 years were recruited from roughly 23 US areas. Sequencing was carried out using PBMCs or T cells enriched from blood (not recorded which). The TCR comes from a man aged 35-49 years who had recovered from COVID-19. This chain links TRBV6-2 or TRBV6-3 with TRBJ2-1, with TRBD2 matching over 7 bases. CDR3 nucleotide sequence: TGTGCCAGCAGTTATGGACTAGAAATCAATGAGCAGTTCTTC. It specifies CASSYGLEINEQFF.